This T cell receptor (beta chain) was recorded in a study of cytomegalovirus exposure and HLA in healthy donors. With 5 bases removed from V and 4 bases from J, the gap between germline ends came to 14 bases. Germline V gene data show CDR1 as MDHEN and CDR2 as SYDVKM. This CDR3 has 14 residues. The PCR was carried out with 60 Vbeta primers and 13 Jbeta primers. Data came from immunoSEQ multiplex PCR; TCRdb stores just in-frame clones and leaves some out. The repertoire holds under 200,000 clones, with almost 80% as singletons. The chain couples TRBV28 to TRBJ2-5, with a weak D call TRBD1 (5 bases). Sequences were obtained from PBMCs. The receptor was derived from a man in his forties or fifties in good health and CMV-seropositive. Written as DNA, the CDR3 is TGTGCCAGCAGTGCCCGACAGAGCGTAGAGACCCAGTACTTC. It yields the protein CASSARQSVETQYF.